One and the same sample provided the 28 T cell receptor beta chains below, sequenced in a study of blood T cells in healthy people across ages. Using a J-beta primer mix together with a sample-barcoded 5' primer, a second PCR was run for about 6 to 11 cycles. MiXCR, applied by TCRdb to the 5' RACE reads, yields one record per CDR3 protein. Of 630,000 or so distinct CDR3 sequences listed, approximately 30% are singletons. The sample taken for sequencing was blood. The source of these receptors is a woman older than 75 in good health.

This clonotype came up many times. This chain links TRBV5-1 with TRBJ2-4; 8 nucleotides line up with TRBD1. V lost 0 bases to trimming and J lost 0 bases; unmatched junction nucleotides: 8. The germline V gene has CDR1 SGHRS and CDR2 YFSETQ. This CDR3 comprises 18 residues. CDR3 region: CASSLEGVRGPAKNIQYF. CDR3 DNA sequence: TGCGCCAGCAGCTTGGAAGGGGTCAGGGGGCCAGCCAAAAACATTCAGTACTTC.

V usage is TRBV19 and J usage is TRBJ1-2; perhaps TRBD1 as D (5 bases). The CDR3 length is 12 residues. The germline CDR1 and CDR2 sequences are LNHDA and SQIVND (reference sequence). Trimming left V 7 bases short and J 8 bases short, with 14 bases between. CDR3 protein: CASKGASIGYTF. The CDR3 DNA reads as TGTGCCAGTAAAGGGGCAAGCATAGGCTACACCTTC.

The chain has TRBV7-2 and TRBJ2-1, with D tentatively TRBD1 (5 bases). Trimming removed 0 bases from V and 4 bases from J, with 10 bases in between. This CDR3 comprises 15 residues. Germline loops: CDR1 SGHTA, CDR2 FQGNSA. CDR3 sequence (DNA): TGTGCCAGCAGCTTAGCTGAGACAGCTTACAATGAGCAGTTCTTC. Its protein product is CASSLAETAYNEQFF.

In this sample, this clonotype turned up many times. This sequence joins TRBV5-4 and TRBJ2-7; D possibly corresponds to TRBD2 (5 bases). The ends were cut back, 4 bases at V and 0 bases at J, with 17 bases in the middle. Germline V gene lookup returns CDR1 SGHNT and CDR2 YYREEE (reference sequence). The CDR3 totals 16 residues. CDR3 DNA sequence: TGTGCCAGCAGCCCCGGAGGATCCCTAAGCTCCTACGAGCAGTACTTC. It translates to CASSPGGSLSSYEQYF.

Ten or more counts support this clonotype. The chain is built from TRBV6-6 and TRBJ2-3; D might be TRBD1 (8 bases). The CDR3 runs to 16 residues. Germline CDR1 and CDR2: MNHNY and SVGAGI (reference sequence). The V and J ends lost 7 bases and 2 bases respectively, with 19 bases between them. As DNA, the CDR3 is TGTGCCAGCACGCCGGGGGGACAGGAGATCACAGATACGCAGTATTTT. Translating gives CASTPGGQEITDTQYF.

This clonotype was observed at least ten times. The V call is TRBV7-2, the J call TRBJ2-7; no firm D call. The germline V and J ends were trimmed by 3 bases and 2 bases, with 23 bases remaining between them. The germline V gene encodes CDR1 SGHTA and CDR2 FQGNSA. This CDR3 has 18 amino acids. This chain's CDR3 is CASSFSSLRLESPYEQYF. The CDR3 DNA is TGTGCCAGCAGCTTTAGCAGCCTCAGACTCGAGAGTCCCTACGAGCAGTACTTC. The full variable domain, in which reference TRBV7-2 and TRBJ2-7 provide the parts outside the CDR3, is GAGVSQSPSNKVTEKGKDVELRCDPISGHTALYWYRQSLGQGLEFLIYFQGNSAPDKSGLPSDRFSAERTGGSVSTLTIQRTQQEDSAVYLCASSFSSLRLESPYEQYFGPGTRLTVT.

This clonotype was detected a few times. Just one base apart from a much larger clone, this may be a read error. The chain combines TRBV10-3 with TRBJ2-7, with 8 positions matching TRBD1. There are 14 residues in the CDR3. CDR1 is ENHRY and CDR2 is SYGVKD in the germline V gene. The V and J ends lost 7 bases and 3 bases, in that order; junction bases with no gene match: 8. The CDR3 is CAITPGQVSYEQYF. The CDR3 coding sequence is TGTGCCATCACTCCGGGACAGGTGAGCTACGAGCAGTACTTC.

The rearrangement uses TRBV27 and TRBJ2-5; 14 bases align to TRBD2. V trimming: 6 bases; J trimming: 5 bases; junction bases outside the gene matches: 5. The CDR3 contains 15 residues. The germline V gene encodes CDR1 MNHEY and CDR2 SMNVEV (reference sequence). CDR3 nucleotides: TGTGCCAGCAGGGGGACTAGCGGGGGCCGGGAGACCCAGTACTTC. Translating gives CASRGTSGGRETQYF.

Ten or more counts support this clonotype. This chain links TRBV5-1 with TRBJ2-1; TRBD1 aligns across 9 bases. Germline values: CDR1 SGHRS, CDR2 YFSETQ. V was pared by 4 bases and J by 7 bases, with 9 bases of the junction left unmatched. The CDR3 is 15 residues long. CDR3: CASSPGTGPANEQFF. The CDR3 region has the DNA TGCGCCAGCAGCCCTGGGACAGGGCCTGCTAATGAGCAGTTCTTC. Full variable domain (rest looked up from reference TRBV5-1 and TRBJ2-1): KAGVTQTPRYLIKTRGQQVTLSCSPISGHRSVSWYQQTPGQGLQFLFEYFSETQRNKGNFPGRFSGRQFSNSRSEMNVSTLELGDSALYLCASSPGTGPANEQFFGPGTRLTVL.

At least ten counts were recorded for this clonotype. The chain joins TRBV9 to TRBJ2-1; D gene uncertain. The CDR3 spans 13 residues. V lost 6 bases to trimming and J lost 2 bases, with 9 bases between them. In germline, CDR1 is SGDLS, CDR2 YYNGEE. DNA for the CDR3: TGTGCCAGCACCACTCAGCCCTACAATGAGCAGTTCTTC. Translated: CASTTQPYNEQFF. Based on the CDR3 plus reference TRBV9 and TRBJ2-1, the full variable domain is DSGVTQTPKHLITATGQRVTLRCSPRSGDLSVYWYQQSLDQGLQFLIQYYNGEERAKGNILERFSAQQFPDLHSELNLSSLELGDSALYFCASTTQPYNEQFFGPGTRLTVL.

This chain joins TRBV20-1 and TRBJ2-2; no reliable D call. CDR3 length equals 12 residues. Trimming stripped 6 bases from V and 6 bases from J, with 11 bases between. Per the germline V gene, CDR1 is DFQATT and CDR2 is SNEGSKA (reference sequence). This CDR3 reads CSALQGSGELFF. CDR3 nucleotides: TGCAGTGCCCTCCAAGGATCCGGGGAGCTGTTTTTT.

The V gene is TRBV5-5, the J gene TRBJ2-1, with 7 bases lining up with TRBD1. Germline V lookup: CDR1 SGHKS, CDR2 YYEKEE (reference sequence). This CDR3 is 15 amino acids long. Losses at the gene ends were 4 bases for V and 12 bases for J; bases not matched to a gene: 16. CDR3 bases: TGTGCCAGCAGCCCCCCGGGACAGATCACCTACGGGCAGTTCTTC. Translation: CASSPPGQITYGQFF.

Remarks on this clonotype: Relative to the germline gene, one junction end is altered; a read error may explain this. This rearrangement joins TRBV20-1 to TRBJ1-4; D remains ambiguous. Per the germline V gene, CDR1 is DFQATT and CDR2 is SNEGSKA (reference sequence). The CDR3 spans 11 residues. The DNA for the CDR3 is TGCAGTGCCTTACCGGAGGAAAGACTGTTTTTT. Translated: CSALPEERLFF.

Many counts were recorded for this clonotype. V and J are TRBV10-3 and TRBJ2-5; D perhaps matches TRBD2 (5 bases). This CDR3 spans 13 amino acids. Trimming removed 10 bases from V and 4 bases from J, with 16 bases in between. Per germline, CDR1 ENHRY and CDR2 SYGVKD. CDR3 DNA sequence: TGTGCCACCTCGCTCCGGGGTGGAGAGACCCAGTACTTC. Its protein product is CATSLRGGETQYF.

In this sample, this clonotype turned up a few times. The V gene is TRBV3-1, the J gene TRBJ1-4; 8 bases agree with TRBD1. The V segment lost 0 bases and the J segment 8 bases; nucleotides outside the gene matches: 8. The CDR3 runs to 16 residues. Germline loops: CDR1 LGHDT, CDR2 YNNKEL (reference sequence). DNA of the CDR3: TGTGCCAGCAGCCAAGATCGGCAGGGGGCGAACGAAAAACTGTTTTTT. It yields the protein CASSQDRQGANEKLFF.

Points on this clonotype: A clone one base away is much larger, so this may be a read error. The V gene is TRBV9, the J gene TRBJ2-1; D is ambiguous. CDR1 and CDR2 (germline): SGDLS, YYNGEE. This CDR3 has 15 amino acids. The V end was cut by 0 bases, the J end by 7 bases, with 14 bases between. The CDR3 sequence is CASSVDRHTRNEQFF. DNA for the CDR3: TGTGCCAGCAGCGTAGACAGACATACCAGAAATGAGCAGTTCTTC.

This chain connects TRBV29-1 to TRBJ2-5; 9 nucleotides agree with TRBD2. CDR3 length equals 17 residues. V lost 0 bases, J lost 2 bases, and 10 bases stayed unmatched. Germline V gene data show CDR1 as SQVTM and CDR2 as ANQGSEA. The DNA for the CDR3 is TGCAGCGTTGAAGACGCTCCGGGTAGCGGGAGTCAAGAGACCCAGTACTTC. Its translation is CSVEDAPGSGSQETQYF.

On this clonotype itself: The missing conserved phenylalanine or tryptophan at the end of this CDR3 makes a read error likely. Because the CDR3's place on the DNA is in doubt, the DNA is left out and the CDR3 is given as listed by TCRdb. The chain couples TRBV20-1 to TRBJ1-2. 11 amino acids form the CDR3, both terminal residues included. Germline V gene data show CDR1 as DFQATT and CDR2 as SNEGSKA (reference sequence). CDR3: CSGMANYGYTC.

As concerns this clonotype: Since a much larger clone is just one base distant, this may be a read error. This chain uses TRBV7-8 with TRBJ2-7; TRBD2 agrees at 8 bases. This CDR3 has 14 residues. The germline V gene has CDR1 SGHVS and CDR2 FQNEAQ. With 5 bases clipped from V and 7 bases from J, the junction kept 10 bases outside the gene matches. The CDR3 sequence: CASSPREGSNEQYF. CDR3 DNA: TGTGCCAGCAGCCCTCGGGAGGGTAGCAATGAGCAGTACTTC.

The chain carries TRBV20-1 and TRBJ1-5; D is unresolved. Looked up from germline, CDR1 is DFQATT and CDR2 is SNEGSKA (reference sequence). The germline V and J ends were trimmed by 4 bases and 5 bases, with 12 bases remaining between them. The CDR3 loop spans 13 amino acids. The CDR3 DNA follows: TGCAGTGCTATGGCAGGATCCGATCAGCCCCAGCATTTT. As protein: CSAMAGSDQPQHF.

In its sample, this clonotype was seen many times. A much larger clone lies a single base off, so this may be a read error. The gene calls are TRBV7-2 and TRBJ2-1, with D possibly TRBD1 on 7 matching bases. V was clipped by 4 bases and J by 8 bases, with 12 bases between them. This CDR3 is 13 amino acids long. CDR1 is SGHTA and CDR2 is FQGNSA in the germline V gene. Here the CDR3 reads CASSSQGGDEQFF. The CDR3 DNA follows: TGTGCCAGCAGCTCCCAGGGGGGCGATGAGCAGTTCTTC.

The V gene is TRBV30, the J gene TRBJ2-7, with 11 bases identical to TRBD1. The CDR3 loop spans 14 amino acids. CDR1 and CDR2 (germline): GTSNPN, SVGIG (reference sequence). V shed 3 bases, J shed 3 bases, and the junction held 4 bases outside the gene matches. Written as DNA, the CDR3 is TGTGCCTGGAGGAAAGGGACAGGGGGCTACGAGCAGTACTTC. Translating gives CAWRKGTGGYEQYF.

The genes are TRBV7-2 and TRBJ2-7; the match to TRBD1 covers 9 bases. The germline V gene has CDR1 SGHTA and CDR2 FQGNSA. The CDR3 is 15 amino acids. The V and J ends lost 5 bases and 5 bases, in that order; junction bases with no gene match: 10. CDR3 protein: CASSRNAGQGNEQYF. Here the CDR3 DNA reads TGTGCCAGCAGCCGTAACGCGGGACAGGGTAACGAGCAGTACTTC. Supplemented by reference TRBV7-2 and TRBJ2-7, the full variable domain reads GAGVSQSPSNKVTEKGKDVELRCDPISGHTALYWYRQSLGQGLEFLIYFQGNSAPDKSGLPSDRFSAERTGGSVSTLTIQRTQQEDSAVYLCASSRNAGQGNEQYFGPGTRLTVT.

This clonotype showed up many times. CDR3 DNA: TGTGCCAGCAGACGGACTGGGGAGAACACTGAAGCTTTCTTT. It is translated as CASRRTGENTEAFF. The chain employs TRBV6-2 or TRBV6-3 and TRBJ1-1; D gene unclear. The germline V gene has CDR1 MNHEY and CDR2 SVGEGT. The CDR3 consists of 14 residues. The V end was cut by 6 bases, the J end by 1 base, with 12 bases between.

On this clonotype itself: A much more abundant neighbour one base away suggests this may be a read error. The gene calls are TRBV7-2 and TRBJ2-1; the D gene could be TRBD1 or TRBD2 (6 bases each). The V end was cut by 1 base, the J end by 2 bases, with 9 bases between. The CDR3 runs 15 residues. Germline loops: CDR1 SGHTA, CDR2 FQGNSA. The CDR3 sequence: CASSLGGATYNEQFF. The DNA of the CDR3 is TGTGCCAGCAGCTTAGGGGGGGCTACCTACAATGAGCAGTTCTTC.

The V gene is TRBV7-2, the J gene TRBJ2-4; D is undetermined. The CDR3 has 13 residues. The V and J ends lost 5 bases and 13 bases respectively, with 18 bases between them. Germline values: CDR1 SGHTA, CDR2 FQGNSA. CDR3 in DNA: TGTGCCAGCAGCCCGGACCGCCGGGTTGGGCAGTACTTC. This encodes CASSPDRRVGQYF. The variable domain in full, completed from reference TRBV7-2 and TRBJ2-4, reads GAGVSQSPSNKVTEKGKDVELRCDPISGHTALYWYRQSLGQGLEFLIYFQGNSAPDKSGLPSDRFSAERTGGSVSTLTIQRTQQEDSAVYLCASSPDRRVGQYFGAGTRLSVL.

As to this clonotype: A single base separates this from a much larger clone, so it may be a read error. The V call is TRBV12-5, the J call TRBJ2-1, with a tentative D call TRBD2 (7 bases). Germline V lookup: CDR1 LGHNT, CDR2 FRNRAP. This CDR3 is built from 15 residues. The V end was cut by 0 bases, the J end by 8 bases, with 14 bases between. The CDR3, as DNA: TGTGCTAGTGGTTTGGTAGGGGGGGACCTTTATGAGCAGTTCTTC. It specifies CASGLVGGDLYEQFF. Full variable domain (remainder filled in from reference TRBV12-5 and TRBJ2-1): DARVTQTPRHKVTEMGQEVTMRCQPILGHNTVFWYRQTMMQGLELLAYFRNRAPLDDSGMPKDRFSAEMPDATLATLKIQPSEPRDSAVYFCASGLVGGDLYEQFFGPGTRLTVL.

The table lists this clonotype with many counts. The CDR3 here is CASSPRRDRPSYGYTF. In DNA form, the CDR3 reads TGTGCCAGCAGCCCGCGGAGGGACAGGCCCTCCTATGGCTACACCTTC. V is TRBV7-2 and J is TRBJ1-2; TRBD1 agrees at 8 bases. Germline values: CDR1 SGHTA, CDR2 FQGNSA. CDR3 size: 16 residues. The V gene end was trimmed by 5 bases and the J gene end by 4 bases; junction bases not matched to a gene: 12. The whole variable domain, remainder taken from reference TRBV7-2 and TRBJ1-2, is GAGVSQSPSNKVTEKGKDVELRCDPISGHTALYWYRQSLGQGLEFLIYFQGNSAPDKSGLPSDRFSAERTGGSVSTLTIQRTQQEDSAVYLCASSPRRDRPSYGYTFGSGTRLTVV.